The 16 T cell receptor beta chains below come from one sample, sequenced in a study of T cell changes during pregnancy in multiple sclerosis. TCRdb's copy holds only in-frame clones and misses some; the assay was immunoSEQ multiplex PCR. The table has tens of thousands of clones, 91% seen once. The material sequenced was peripheral blood, taken in the first trimester of pregnancy. These receptors came from a female donor with multiple sclerosis, enrolled in a pregnancy study.

This clone showed up just once. The chain carries TRBV11-2 and TRBJ2-1, with 8 bases identical to TRBD2. Germline V gives CDR1 SGHAT, CDR2 FQNNGV. CDR3 length: 15 amino acids. V lost 2 bases to trimming and J lost 2 bases; unmatched junction nucleotides: 2. CDR3 nucleotide sequence: TGTGCCAGCAGCTTAACGCGGGAGGCCTACAATGAGCAGTTCTTC. It translates to CASSLTREAYNEQFF.

The V gene is TRBV5-6, the J gene TRBJ2-5, with 7 bases identical to TRBD1. The ends lost 4 bases at V and 4 bases at J; junction bases unmatched: 4. This CDR3 has 13 residues. Germline CDR1 and CDR2: SGHDT and YYEEEE. CDR3 sequence: CASSAQGRETQYF. The CDR3 DNA reads TGTGCCAGCAGCGCACAGGGGAGAGAGACCCAGTACTTC.

The chain carries TRBV5-1 and TRBJ2-1; 7 bases agree with TRBD1. This CDR3 comprises 14 residues. Losses at the gene ends were 3 bases for V and 4 bases for J; bases not matched to a gene: 4. Germline V gives CDR1 SGHRS, CDR2 YFSETQ. In DNA, the CDR3 is TGCGCCAGCAGCTCCCGGGACAGTTACAATGAGCAGTTCTTC. Amino acid sequence: CASSSRDSYNEQFF.

The chain employs TRBV6-5 and TRBJ2-1; the D is unclear. Germline V lookup: CDR1 MNHEY, CDR2 SVGAGI. The CDR3 runs 15 residues. The ends were cut back, 2 bases at V and 3 bases at J, with 11 bases in the middle. CDR3 amino acids: CASSYARLGYNEQFF. CDR3 in DNA: TGTGCCAGCAGTTACGCCAGGTTAGGCTACAATGAGCAGTTCTTC.

The genes are TRBV12-5 and TRBJ2-5, with D unresolved. The length of the CDR3 is 12 residues. Germline CDR1 and CDR2: LGHNT and FRNRAP. Trimming pared 6 bases from V and 3 bases from J, leaving 8 bases between. DNA for the CDR3: TGTGCTAGTGGCATACATGAAGAGACCCAGTACTTC. Its translation: CASGIHEETQYF.

V usage is TRBV6-5 and J usage is TRBJ1-1, with 8 bases aligning to TRBD1. Germline CDR1 is MNHEY and CDR2 is SVGAGI. V gave up 2 bases and J gave up 4 bases; unmatched junction bases: 6. CDR3 size: 15 residues. This CDR3 reads CASSYGQGGSTEAFF. The CDR3 nucleotides are TGTGCCAGCAGTTACGGACAGGGAGGAAGCACTGAAGCTTTCTTT.

The chain links TRBV7-9 to TRBJ2-5; possible D gene TRBD2, 6 bases. Trimming removed 8 bases from V and 2 bases from J, with 9 bases in between. Germline CDR1 SEHNR, CDR2 FQNEAQ (reference sequence). The CDR3 has 12 residues. DNA of the CDR3: TGTGCCAGCGGGCGGGGTCAAGAGACCCAGTACTTC. It yields the protein CASGRGQETQYF.

V and J are TRBV11-3 and TRBJ1-6; no definite D call. V was shortened by 3 bases and J by 0 bases, with 9 bases between the two germline ends. Germline CDR1 SGHNT, CDR2 YENEEA. The CDR3 extends over 16 amino acids. The CDR3 region has the DNA TGTGCCAGCAGCTTGTTTAAGAGCTCCTATAATTCACCCCTCCACTTT. It encodes CASSLFKSSYNSPLHF.

V is TRBV2 and J is TRBJ1-1; no definite D call. This CDR3 comprises 12 residues. The germline V gene has CDR1 SNHLY and CDR2 FYNNEI. V lost 4 bases and J 6 bases, leaving 9 bases between the germline ends. In DNA form, the CDR3 reads TGTGCCAGCAGTGGAGGGTCTGCTGAAGCTTTCTTT. It yields the protein CASSGGSAEAFF.

The V and J genes are TRBV7-3 and TRBJ1-1; D uncertain. Germline-derived CDR1 and CDR2 are SGHTA and FQGTGA. Between the trimmed V and J ends, which lost 5 bases and 3 bases, there was a span of 10 bases. CDR3 length equals 13 residues. The CDR3 protein is CASSRGVDTEAFF. DNA of the CDR3: TGTGCCAGCAGCCGCGGAGTTGACACTGAAGCTTTCTTT.

The chain is built from TRBV2 and TRBJ1-2; D is perhaps TRBD1 (5 bases). This CDR3 has 16 residues. Between the trimmed V and J ends, which lost 5 bases and 7 bases, there was a span of 23 bases. The germline V gene has CDR1 SNHLY and CDR2 FYNNEI. CDR3: CASSYFKRKGVGGYTF. DNA for the CDR3: TGTGCCAGCAGTTATTTTAAACGAAAAGGGGTGGGTGGCTACACCTTC.

The genes are TRBV15 and TRBJ2-2; 12 positions match TRBD2. The CDR3 is made up of 17 amino acids. The germline CDR1 and CDR2 sequences are LNHNV and YYDKDF (reference sequence). V lost 3 bases and J lost 4; bases outside the gene matches: 6. CDR3 bases: TGTGCCACCAGCAGCCCGACTAGCGGGAGACGCACCGGGGAGCTGTTTTTT. Translation: CATSSPTSGRRTGELFF.

This sequence joins TRBV4-3 and TRBJ1-1; D is ambiguous. The CDR3 extends over 16 amino acids. Germline CDR1 reads LGHNA; CDR2 reads YSLEER. The V end lost 0 bases, the J end lost 1 base, and 12 bases lay between the germline ends. As DNA, the CDR3 is TGCGCCAGCAGCCAAGAGCGGTCGGTCAGGAACACTGAAGCTTTCTTT. Translation gives CASSQERSVRNTEAFF.

In this sample, this clone turned up once. The chain recombines TRBV6-5 with TRBJ2-7; 11 bases fit TRBD1. J lost 3 bases, V lost 5 bases, and 6 bases had no gene match. The germline CDR1 and CDR2 sequences are MNHEY and SVGAGI. This CDR3 contains 15 residues. The CDR3: CASSLAGTGGYEQYF. In DNA form, the CDR3 reads TGTGCCAGCAGTCTCGCCGGGACAGGGGGCTACGAGCAGTACTTC.

This clone was found once. The chain uses TRBV10-3 and TRBJ2-7, with 7 bases identical to TRBD1. In germline, CDR1 is ENHRY, CDR2 SYGVKD. The CDR3 is 13 amino acids. Unmatched junction bases numbered 8, after V lost 10 bases and J lost 2 bases. DNA of the CDR3: TGTGCCACTCAGGACAGGTTGGCCTACGAGCAGTACTTC. It translates to CATQDRLAYEQYF.

The gene calls are TRBV27 and TRBJ1-1; TRBD1 aligns across 11 bases. Germline loops: CDR1 MNHEY, CDR2 SMNVEV (reference sequence). V gave up 4 bases and J gave up 0 bases; unmatched junction bases: 10. This CDR3 spans 18 amino acids. CDR3 sequence: CASSSRTGGHGLNTEAFF. As DNA, the CDR3 is TGTGCCAGCAGTTCCAGGACAGGGGGCCACGGATTGAACACTGAAGCTTTCTTT.